These 22 T cell receptor beta chains share one sample of origin, sequenced in a study of T cell changes during pregnancy in multiple sclerosis. Sequencing was performed with immunoSEQ multiplex PCR; in TCRdb, only in-frame clones are kept and a portion is missing. The sample yields tens of thousands of clones, 85% to 90% seen once. The source was peripheral blood, collected in the second trimester of pregnancy. The receptors come from a female donor in good health, enrolled as a control in a pregnancy study.

The V gene is TRBV4-1, the J gene TRBJ2-7, with TRBD2 identical over 8 bases. V gave up 3 bases and J gave up 3 bases; unmatched junction bases: 4. CDR1 and CDR2 from the germline V gene are MGHRA and YSYEKL. This CDR3 has 14 residues. In DNA, the CDR3 is TGCGCCAGCAGCCACGCCCGGGGGGGCTACGAGCAGTACTTC. It translates to CASSHARGGYEQYF.

The chain carries TRBV29-1 and TRBJ1-2, with unresolved D. The V gene lost 2 bases and the J gene lost 3 bases, with 7 bases spanning the gap. The CDR3 contains 12 residues. Germline values: CDR1 SQVTM, CDR2 ANQGSEA. CDR3 sequence reads: CSVENNYYGYTF. As DNA, the CDR3 is TGCAGCGTTGAAAATAACTACTATGGCTACACCTTC.

The chain joins TRBV11-3 to TRBJ2-7, with 7 bases fitting TRBD2. The CDR3 extends over 15 amino acids. V trimming: 5 bases; J trimming: 2 bases; junction bases outside the gene matches: 9. CDR1 is SGHNT and CDR2 is YENEEA in the germline V gene. The CDR3 DNA is TGTGCCAGCAGCCCAGGGAGGGCGGGGGCCTACGAGCAGTACTTC. This translates into CASSPGRAGAYEQYF.

The chain combines TRBV5-1 with TRBJ2-7, with 8 bases matching TRBD1. Germline V gene data show CDR1 as SGHRS and CDR2 as YFSETQ. This CDR3 spans 17 amino acids. V lost 3 bases to trimming and J lost 3 bases; unmatched junction nucleotides: 14. This CDR3 is CASSSPRWGQDLYEQYF. In DNA, the CDR3 is TGCGCCAGCAGCTCCCCTAGATGGGGACAGGACCTCTACGAGCAGTACTTC.

This sequence joins TRBV29-1 and TRBJ1-1, with a weak D call TRBD1 (6 bases). The CDR3 extends over 12 amino acids. Trimming left V 1 base short and J 4 bases short, with 7 bases between. Germline CDR1 reads SQVTM; CDR2 reads ANQGSEA. CDR3 DNA sequence: TGCAGCGTTGAAGTCAGGGGCACTGAAGCTTTCTTT. Protein sequence: CSVEVRGTEAFF.

V gene TRBV14 combines with J gene TRBJ1-2; the match to TRBD1 covers 7 bases. V shed 1 base and J 4 bases; nucleotides not matched to a gene: 9. This CDR3 is 16 amino acids long. Germline-derived CDR1 and CDR2 are SGHDN and FVKESK. CDR3 DNA: TGTGCCAGCAGCCAAGGAGGGGGCTGGAAGGCCTATGGCTACACCTTC. Protein sequence: CASSQGGGWKAYGYTF.

The gene calls are TRBV6-4 and TRBJ2-3; tentative D call: TRBD2 (6 bases). Per the germline V gene, CDR1 is MRHNA and CDR2 is SNTAGT. Trimming took off 4 bases at V and 2 bases at J, with 7 bases between the two ends. There are 13 residues in the CDR3. Here the CDR3 DNA reads TGTGCCAGCAGTGCGGGGGACACAGATACGCAGTATTTT. Its translation is CASSAGDTDTQYF.

The chain joins TRBV10-1 to TRBJ2-3; no firm D call. The V end was cut by 5 bases, the J end by 0 bases, with 3 bases between. The V gene's germline CDR1 is WNHNN and CDR2 SYGVQD (reference sequence). The CDR3 is made up of 12 amino acids. CDR3 protein: CASSRSTDTQYF. CDR3 DNA sequence: TGCGCCAGCAGTCGGAGCACAGATACGCAGTATTTT.

CDR3 amino acids: CAISESGRNTEAFF. The DNA for the CDR3 is TGTGCCATCAGTGAGTCCGGGAGGAACACTGAAGCTTTCTTT. The chain uses TRBV10-3 and TRBJ1-1, with D uncertain. Germline V CDR1 and CDR2: ENHRY, SYGVKD. This CDR3 is built from 14 residues. Trimming cost V 0 bases and J 1 base, with 6 bases left between them.

The chain is built from TRBV4-3 and TRBJ2-7, with a weak D call TRBD2 (5 bases). The germline V gene encodes CDR1 LGHNA and CDR2 YSLEER. V lost 0 bases to trimming and J lost 2 bases, with 14 bases between them. The CDR3 loop spans 16 amino acids. The CDR3 DNA reads TGCGCCAGCAGCCAAGAGGGTCGGGGTGTTACCTACGAGCAGTACTTC. Translated, it gives CASSQEGRGVTYEQYF.

The chain uses TRBV15 and TRBJ2-2, with TRBD1 identical over 7 bases. The CDR3 is 17 amino acids. In germline, CDR1 is LNHNV, CDR2 YYDKDF (reference sequence). Unmatched junction bases numbered 5, after V lost 1 base and J lost 0 bases. CDR3 bases: TGTGCCACCAGCAGAGTGTCAGGGGGAGCGAACACCGGGGAGCTGTTTTTT. This gives the protein CATSRVSGGANTGELFF.

This chain links TRBV10-3 with TRBJ1-1; no clear D gene. V lost 0 bases and J 9 bases, leaving 8 bases between the germline ends. Germline V gene sequence: CDR1 ENHRY, CDR2 SYGVKD. The CDR3 is 12 amino acids. Written as DNA, the CDR3 is TGTGCCATCAGTGAGTCTACACAGAAAGCTTTCTTT. This codes for CAISESTQKAFF.

The chain links TRBV2 to TRBJ2-7; tentatively, D is TRBD2 (6 bases). V was pared by 3 bases and J by 6 bases, with 15 bases between. CDR1 SNHLY and CDR2 FYNNEI come from the germline V gene. This CDR3 region has 14 residues. CDR3 residues: CASSDGGSKSEQYF. The CDR3, as DNA: TGTGCCAGCAGTGACGGGGGATCCAAAAGCGAGCAGTACTTC.

This chain joins TRBV5-4 and TRBJ1-2, with a possible D match to TRBD1 (5 bases). The germline V gene has CDR1 SGHNT and CDR2 YYREEE (reference sequence). The CDR3 length is 12 residues. Trimming removed 0 bases at V and 8 bases at J, with 8 bases between. The CDR3: CASSLVGVGYTF. CDR3 DNA sequence: TGTGCCAGCAGCTTGGTAGGGGTCGGCTACACCTTC.

Concerning this clone: A read error may produce the germline difference seen at one junction end. The chain joins TRBV29-1 to TRBJ1-2; D perhaps matches TRBD1 (6 bases). Germline assignment: CDR1 SQVTM and CDR2 ANQGSEA. This CDR3 region has 11 residues. This chain's CDR3 is CSAYQDSRIKF. The CDR3 nucleotides are TGCAGCGCCTACCAGGACAGCCGGATAAAATTC.

This chain uses TRBV5-6 with TRBJ2-2, with 10 bases matching TRBD1. The V segment lost 4 bases and the J segment 6 bases; nucleotides outside the gene matches: 3. Germline-derived CDR1 and CDR2 are SGHDT and YYEEEE. The CDR3 spans 14 residues. CDR3 loop: CASSRGQGPGELFF. The CDR3 DNA is TGTGCCAGCAGCCGGGGACAGGGGCCCGGGGAGCTGTTTTTT.

The rearrangement joins TRBV6-6 to TRBJ2-7; 8 bases align to TRBD2. The germline CDR1 and CDR2 sequences are MNHNY and SVGAGI (reference sequence). The trim removed 10 bases at V and 7 bases at J, leaving 15 bases unmatched. This CDR3 is built from 14 residues. The CDR3 DNA reads TGTGCCACCCACAGCGGGGGTAGAACGGGGGAGCAGTACTTC. Translated: CATHSGGRTGEQYF.

The rearrangement joins TRBV13 to TRBJ2-1; 7 bases are shared with TRBD2. This CDR3 is 14 amino acids long. Trimming took 1 base from V and 7 from J; bases not matched to a gene: 4. Germline assignment: CDR1 PRHDT and CDR2 FYEKMQ (reference sequence). The CDR3 reads CASSLEAGNNEQFF. The CDR3 nucleotides read TGTGCCAGCAGCTTAGAAGCGGGGAATAATGAGCAGTTCTTC. Full variable domain (missing parts from reference TRBV13 and TRBJ2-1): AAGVIQSPRHLIKEKRETATLKCYPIPRHDTVYWYQQGPGQDPQFLISFYEKMQSDKGSIPDRFSAQQFSDYHSELNMSSLELGDSALYFCASSLEAGNNEQFFGPGTRLTVL.

This clone was seen just once. The chain employs TRBV13 and TRBJ2-5, with 7 bases that match TRBD1. Per germline, CDR1 PRHDT and CDR2 FYEKMQ (reference sequence). V was pared by 5 bases and J by 1 base, with 4 bases of the junction left unmatched. CDR3 length: 14 residues. CDR3: CASSPRDSQETQYF. In nucleotides, the CDR3 is TGTGCCAGCAGCCCCCGGGACAGCCAAGAGACCCAGTACTTC. Full variable domain (remainder filled in from reference TRBV13 and TRBJ2-5): AAGVIQSPRHLIKEKRETATLKCYPIPRHDTVYWYQQGPGQDPQFLISFYEKMQSDKGSIPDRFSAQQFSDYHSELNMSSLELGDSALYFCASSPRDSQETQYFGPGTRLLVL.

The rearrangement joins TRBV5-1 to TRBJ2-7; 10 bases map to TRBD1. Germline values: CDR1 SGHRS, CDR2 YFSETQ. CDR3 length: 14 residues. Trimming cost V 3 bases and J 5 bases; bases outside gene matches: 5. The chain's CDR3 is CASSSSGTGDEQYF. CDR3 nucleotides: TGCGCCAGCAGCTCCTCCGGGACAGGGGACGAGCAGTACTTC.

The chain links TRBV11-2 to TRBJ2-7; 7 bases agree with TRBD2. Per the germline V gene, CDR1 is SGHAT and CDR2 is FQNNGV. V shed 8 bases and J 0 bases; nucleotides not matched to a gene: 13. The CDR3 has 16 amino acids. This CDR3 reads CASRSPRGESSYEQYF. As DNA, the CDR3 is TGTGCCAGCCGCAGCCCCCGGGGGGAGAGCTCCTACGAGCAGTACTTC.

The rearrangement links TRBV2 to TRBJ2-1; 16 nucleotides match TRBD2. Losses at the gene ends were 5 bases for V and 9 bases for J; bases not matched to a gene: 7. The germline CDR1 and CDR2 sequences are SNHLY and FYNNEI. The CDR3 is 16 amino acids. The chain's CDR3 is CASSPPGTSGRGEQFF. The CDR3 DNA follows: TGTGCCAGCAGTCCCCCCGGGACTAGCGGGAGGGGTGAGCAGTTCTTC.